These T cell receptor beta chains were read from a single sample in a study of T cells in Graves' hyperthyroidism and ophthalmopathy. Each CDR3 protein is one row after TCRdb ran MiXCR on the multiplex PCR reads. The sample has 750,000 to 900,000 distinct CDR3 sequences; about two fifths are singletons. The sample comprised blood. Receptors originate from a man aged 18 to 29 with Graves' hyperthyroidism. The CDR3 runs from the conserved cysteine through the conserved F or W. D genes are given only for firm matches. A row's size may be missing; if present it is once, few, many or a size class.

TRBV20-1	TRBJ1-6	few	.	CSARDIDRSSYNSPLHF	TGCAGTGCTAGAGATATCGATCGGAGCTCCTATAATTCACCCCTCCACTTT
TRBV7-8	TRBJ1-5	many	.	CASSLADSGGHQPQHF	TGTGCCAGCAGCTTAGCGGACAGTGGGGGACATCAGCCCCAGCATTTT
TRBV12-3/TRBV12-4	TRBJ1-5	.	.	CASSLSSGNSNQPQHF	TGTGCCAGCAGTTTATCGAGCGGAAATAGCAATCAGCCCCAGCATTTT
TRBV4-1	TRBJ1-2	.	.	CASSQDNPLYGYTF	TGCGCCAGCAGCCAAGATAACCCCCTCTATGGCTACACCTTC
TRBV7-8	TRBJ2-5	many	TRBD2	CASSPEGLAGVETQYF	TGTGCCAGCAGCCCCGAGGGACTAGCGGGAGTGGAGACCCAGTACTTC
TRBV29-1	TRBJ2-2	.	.	CSVKRGPGTPPGELFF	TGCAGCGTTAAAAGGGGTCCGGGCACACCCCCCGGGGAGCTGTTTTTT
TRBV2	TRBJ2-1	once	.	CAIRGARNEQFF	TGTGCCATTCGGGGAGCGAGGAATGAGCAGTTCTTC
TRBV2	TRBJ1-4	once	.	CASTATGEKLFF	TGTGCCAGCACGGCAACAGGAGAAAAACTGTTTTTT
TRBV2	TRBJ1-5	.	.	CASSEIGPGVGQPQHF	TGTGCCAGCAGTGAAATCGGGCCAGGGGTCGGTCAGCCCCAGCATTTT
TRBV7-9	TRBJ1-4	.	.	CASSYSSAGDYEKLFF	TGTGCCAGCAGCTACAGTAGCGCCGGGGATTATGAAAAACTGTTTTTT
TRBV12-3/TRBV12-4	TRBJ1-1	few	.	CASIWRRNTEAFF	TGTGCCAGCATTTGGCGGAGGAACACTGAAGCTTTCTTT
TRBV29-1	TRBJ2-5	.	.	CSLSVATVETQYF	TGCAGCTTGTCGGTGGCGACCGTGGAGACCCAGTACTTC
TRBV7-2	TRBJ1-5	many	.	CASSLNRGNQPQHF	TGTGCCAGCAGCTTAAACAGGGGCAATCAGCCCCAGCATTTT